Each of the 11 T cell receptor beta chains below was sequenced from the same sample in a study of blood T cell repertoires in COVID-19 (dated by TCRdb to between 2020 and 2021). Libraries were made using the immunoSEQ multiplex PCR assay. This is the immuneACCESS table as TCRdb keeps it, with only in-frame sequences that have V and J called. A part of the clones is gone; compared with another copy, unresolved V genes explain less than half, and the rest is unexplained. Within this sample are a few hundred thousand clones, with 88% of them counted one time only. The leading ten clones occupy 0.95% to 1.5% of the sample. Material for sequencing was PBMCs or T cells enriched from blood (not recorded which). These receptors were taken from a woman aged 40 to 55 with acute COVID-19.

This clone has only one observation. V and J are TRBV24-1 and TRBJ1-5; 7 nucleotides agree with TRBD1. Per germline, CDR1 KGHDR and CDR2 SFDVKD. Unmatched junction bases numbered 2, after V lost 10 bases and J lost 0 bases. The CDR3 runs to 13 residues. The CDR3 coding sequence is TGTGCCACACAGGGGAATAGCAATCAGCCCCAGCATTTT. Protein sequence: CATQGNSNQPQHF.

V usage is TRBV30 and J usage is TRBJ2-1; 7 nucleotides align to TRBD1. CDR3 length: 14 residues. CDR1 is GTSNPN and CDR2 is SVGIG in the germline V gene (reference sequence). J was trimmed by 10 bases and V by 2 bases; bases with no gene match: 11. The CDR3 loop reads CAWSFFSTGNEQFF. The CDR3 nucleotides are TGTGCCTGGAGTTTTTTTTCGACAGGGAACGAGCAGTTCTTC.

V usage is TRBV2 and J usage is TRBJ2-7, with 9 bases matching TRBD2. The germline CDR1 and CDR2 sequences are SNHLY and FYNNEI. The V segment lost 4 bases and the J segment 3 bases; nucleotides outside the gene matches: 16. The CDR3 has 18 amino acids. The chain's CDR3 is CASSGFFLREGQGYEQYF. CDR3 DNA sequence: TGTGCCAGCAGTGGTTTTTTTTTGCGGGAGGGCCAGGGCTACGAGCAGTACTTC.

The rearrangement links TRBV5-5 to TRBJ2-2; 7 bases align to TRBD1. The CDR3 has 16 residues. CDR1 is SGHKS and CDR2 is YYEKEE in the germline V gene (reference sequence). The V and J ends lost 4 bases and 4 bases, in that order; junction bases with no gene match: 10. The CDR3 reads CASSDRQGTGTGELFF. The CDR3 nucleotides are TGTGCCAGCAGCGATAGACAGGGCACGGGCACCGGGGAGCTGTTTTTT.

V and J are TRBV28 and TRBJ1-4, with TRBD1 as a possible D gene (5 bases). The CDR3 runs to 17 residues. The V gene's germline CDR1 is MDHEN and CDR2 SYDVKM. With 4 bases removed from V and 2 bases from J, the gap between germline ends came to 17 bases. Written as DNA, the CDR3 is TGTGCCAGCAGTTGGAACAGGCAAGACTCCACTAATGAAAAACTGTTTTTT. It encodes CASSWNRQDSTNEKLFF.

The chain couples TRBV27 to TRBJ2-1, with TRBD2 matching 8 bases. V trimming: 4 bases; J trimming: 6 bases; junction bases outside the gene matches: 14. Germline CDR1 reads MNHEY; CDR2 reads SMNVEV (reference sequence). The CDR3 spans 17 residues. In nucleotides, the CDR3 is TGTGCCAGCAGTTCCGGGACTAGTGGGGCCCCGGGCAATGAGCAGTTCTTC. It codes for CASSSGTSGAPGNEQFF.

V is TRBV9 and J is TRBJ1-4, with 7 bases matching TRBD1. CDR1 and CDR2 from the germline V gene are SGDLS and YYNGEE. The CDR3 loop spans 14 amino acids. V lost 3 bases and J lost 5; bases outside the gene matches: 4. The CDR3 nucleotides read TGTGCCAGCAGCGGCCGGGACAGCAATGAAAAACTGTTTTTT. Protein sequence: CASSGRDSNEKLFF. Using reference TRBV9 and TRBJ1-4 for the parts outside the CDR3, the full variable domain is DSGVTQTPKHLITATGQRVTLRCSPRSGDLSVYWYQQSLDQGLQFLIQYYNGEERAKGNILERFSAQQFPDLHSELNLSSLELGDSALYFCASSGRDSNEKLFFGSGTQLSVL.

The sample holds a few counts of this clone. V usage is TRBV3-1 (or the pseudogene TRBV3-2) and J usage is TRBJ1-2; D may be TRBD1 (6 bases). This CDR3 region has 13 residues. V was clipped by 6 bases and J by 4 bases, with 12 bases between them. The germline CDR1 and CDR2 sequences are LGHDT and YNNKEL (reference sequence). The CDR3 sequence is CASSYGQSYGYTF. The DNA of the CDR3 is TGTGCCAGCAGTTACGGACAGTCCTATGGCTACACCTTC.

The chain employs TRBV7-2 and TRBJ1-6; 12 bases map to TRBD1. V was pared by 1 base and J by 10 bases, with 2 bases of the junction left unmatched. Germline assignment: CDR1 SGHTA and CDR2 FQGNSA. The length of the CDR3 is 15 residues. CDR3 in DNA: TGTGCCAGCAGCTTAGGTGGGACAGGGGGCTCACCCCTCCACTTT. Its protein is CASSLGGTGGSPLHF. The entire variable domain, with the rest obtained from reference TRBV7-2 and TRBJ1-6, is as follows: GAGVSQSPSNKVTEKGKDVELRCDPISGHTALYWYRQSLGQGLEFLIYFQGNSAPDKSGLPSDRFSAERTGGSVSTLTIQRTQQEDSAVYLCASSLGGTGGSPLHFGNGTRLTVT.

The sample holds one count of this clone. The rearrangement uses TRBV5-3 and TRBJ1-3; D is perhaps TRBD1 (6 bases). Being an ORF, TRBV5-3 has a function that is uncertain. The CDR3 has 16 amino acids. With 3 bases removed from V and 2 bases from J, the gap between germline ends came to 15 bases. For the CDR3, the DNA is TGTGCCAGAAGCTCTTTCACAGGGAGAGCTGGAAACACCATATATTTT. The encoded protein is CARSSFTGRAGNTIYF.

The rearrangement joins TRBV15 to TRBJ2-1; 9 bases line up with TRBD2. Germline trimming cut 0 bases from V and 4 bases from J; bases unmatched to any gene: 7. CDR1 is LNHNV and CDR2 is YYDKDF in the germline V gene (reference sequence). CDR3 length: 17 amino acids. CDR3 sequence (DNA): TGTGCCACCAGCAGAGAGAGTAGCGGGAGAGGGTACAATGAGCAGTTCTTC. Protein product: CATSRESSGRGYNEQFF.